The subject of this entry is one TCR beta chain. The data were taken from a study of blood T cell repertoires in COVID-19. On the study more broadly: From the United States, Italy and Spain came samples of acute and convalescent COVID-19. The analysed material was cDNA or gDNA that came from T cells, B-cell-depleted T cells, or PBMCs.

Per the original methods: Scientists estimated how many nucleated cells there were by amplifying reference gene primers. The method was immunoSEQ multiplex PCR; TCRdb's version includes in-frame clones alone and lacks a portion of them. V and J calls and clone size are those listed in that table; D and trimming were worked out from the DNA. The sample carries 120,000 or so clones, 86% recorded once. The CDR3 spans 14 residues. Trimming shortened V by 6 bases and J by 5 bases, and 14 bases separated the two germline ends. The V gene's germline CDR1 is MNHEY and CDR2 SVGAGI. The sample taken for sequencing was peripheral blood. The sequence was collected from a man aged 35-49 years with acute or convalescent COVID-19. The rearrangement joins TRBV6-5 to TRBJ1-5, with D possibly matching TRBD1 (5 bases). In DNA form, the CDR3 reads TGTGCCAGCAGAAGGACACACCGCGATCAGCCCCAGCATTTT. Its translation: CASRRTHRDQPQHF.